The rows below give T cell receptor beta chains drawn from one sample of a study of T cells after yellow fever vaccination. TCRdb redid the calling of the 5' RACE reads with MiXCR, one entry per CDR3 protein. The sample consists of about 300,000 distinct CDR3 sequences, around 10% of them appearing once. The material sequenced was CD4+ T cells sorted from PBMCs, taken 5 days after the yellow fever booster vaccination. These receptors originate from a man aged 18 to 30 who received the YFV17D yellow fever vaccine. CDR3s include the opening cysteine and the closing phenylalanine or tryptophan. A D gene is named only where the DNA matches it firmly. Rows give clone size only sometimes, using once, few, many, or a class for an expanded clone.

d_gene | abundance | len | j_gene | v_gene | CDR3nt | CDR3aa
- | few | 12 | TRBJ1-1 | TRBV5-5 | TGTGCCAGCAGCTGGGTACCTACGGAAGCTTTCTTT | CASSWVPTEAFF
TRBD1 | many | 14 | TRBJ2-2 | TRBV4-3 | TGCGCCAGCAGCCATCGACAGGGGGCCGGGGAGCTGTTTTTT | CASSHRQGAGELFF
- | - | 13 | TRBJ2-4 | TRBV6-6 | TGTGCCAGCCGGGAGAGGCCAAAAAACATTCAGTACTTC | CASRERPKNIQYF
TRBD2 | - | 14 | TRBJ2-3 | TRBV20-1 | TGCAGTGCCCTCGCCGGGGGGGCAACAGATACGCAGTATTTT | CSALAGGATDTQYF
- | few | 15 | TRBJ1-1 | TRBV19 | TGTGCCAGTATGGACACGCCGGGGAAAGACACTGAAGCTTTCTTT | CASMDTPGKDTEAFF
TRBD2 | few | 18 | TRBJ2-1 | TRBV4-3 | TGCGCCAGCAGCCAAGATCATCCCCAGCGGGGGGGTTACAATGAGCAGTTCTTC | CASSQDHPQRGGYNEQFF
TRBD1 | few | 14 | TRBJ1-6 | TRBV12-3/TRBV12-4 | TGTGCCAGCAACACAGGGGTGAGAAATTCACCCCTCCACTTT | CASNTGVRNSPLHF
- | - | 15 | TRBJ1-5 | TRBV18 | TGTGCCAGCTCACTACAGGACAGAGACAATCAGCCCCAGCATTTT | CASSLQDRDNQPQHF
- | - | 15 | TRBJ2-1 | TRBV5-1 | TGCGCCAGCAGCGTGACAGGTCTACGGCCGGGTGAGCAGTTCTTC | CASSVTGLRPGEQFF
- | many | 11 | TRBJ1-1 | TRBV3-1 | TGTGCCAGCAGCCAAGTCACTGAAGCTTTCTTT | CASSQVTEAFF
TRBD1 | - | 16 | TRBJ2-2 | TRBV7-9 | TGTGCCAGCAGCGCCGGACAGGGGGCGCCCACCGGGGAGCTGTTTTTT | CASSAGQGAPTGELFF
- | - | 17 | TRBJ2-1 | TRBV12-3/TRBV12-4 | TGTGCCAGCAGTTTAGCGCTGGACAGTAGCTCCTACAATGAGCAGTTCTTC | CASSLALDSSSYNEQFF
TRBD1 | many | 13 | TRBJ1-2 | TRBV7-2 | TGTGCCAGCCATTCCGGGACAGGGGATGGCTACACCTTC | CASHSGTGDGYTF
- | - | 15 | TRBJ2-3 | TRBV7-3 | TGTGCCAGCAGCCCAAGTTATGGGGGCACAGATACGCAGTATTTT | CASSPSYGGTDTQYF
- | - | 15 | TRBJ2-6 | TRBV4-3 | TGCGCCAGCAGCCACGGCGCCTCTGGGGCCAACGTCCTGACTTTC | CASSHGASGANVLTF
- | few | 17 | TRBJ1-6 | TRBV11-2 | TGTGCCAGCAGCTTATCTGGCGGGCGGTTTAATAATTCACCCCTCCACTTT | CASSLSGGRFNNSPLHF
- | - | 15 | TRBJ2-1 | TRBV9 | TGTGCCAGCAGCGTAGTGGGGACGGGCGACAATGAGCAGTTCTTC | CASSVVGTGDNEQFF
- | - | 16 | TRBJ2-3 | TRBV5-1 | TGCGCCAGCAGCCAAGGCCTAGATCGTCTCGCAGATACGCAGTATTTT | CASSQGLDRLADTQYF
- | - | 15 | TRBJ2-2 | TRBV6-2/TRBV6-3 | TGTGCCAGCAGTTACGATGGCAGGGTAACCGGGGAGCTGTTTTTT | CASSYDGRVTGELFF
TRBD2 | few | 15 | TRBJ2-7 | TRBV6-2/TRBV6-3 | TGTGCCAGCAGTCGACTAGCGGGGTTTTCCTACGAGCAGTACTTC | CASSRLAGFSYEQYF
- | - | 17 | TRBJ2-5 | TRBV3-2 | TGTGCCAGCAGCCAAGATTCAGAGCGGGGGGGCCAAGAGACCCAGTACTTC | CASSQDSERGGQETQYF
TRBD2 | - | 15 | TRBJ2-5 | TRBV6-6 | TGTGCCGGATCCGATTCCGGGGGGGCCGGAGAGACCCAGTACTTC | CAGSDSGGAGETQYF
TRBD1 | - | 15 | TRBJ2-2 | TRBV5-5 | TGTGCCAGCAGCCAGGGGACAGGGTTCACCGGGGAGCTGTTTTTT | CASSQGTGFTGELFF
- | few | 14 | TRBJ2-5 | TRBV6-5 | TGTGCCAGCAGTGGATTGACAGGAGGCGAGACCCAGTACTTC | CASSGLTGGETQYF
TRBD1 | - | 17 | TRBJ2-5 | TRBV7-2 | TGTGCCAGCAGCCTAACACGTAGGACAGGGGGCGGAGAGACCCAGTACTTC | CASSLTRRTGGGETQYF
TRBD2 | many | 16 | TRBJ2-3 | TRBV5-1 | TGCGCCAGCAGCTTGGCCCTAGCGGGGGGCCTGGATACGCAGTATTTT | CASSLALAGGLDTQYF
- | many | 15 | TRBJ2-5 | TRBV5-1 | TGCGCCAGCAGCCCTTCCGACAGGGAGGTGAAGACCCAGTACTTC | CASSPSDREVKTQYF
- | few | 13 | TRBJ1-2 | TRBV7-9 | TGTGCCAGCAGCACCAGTCGCTTCTATGGCTACACCTTC | CASSTSRFYGYTF
TRBD2 | few | 15 | TRBJ2-3 | TRBV6-2/TRBV6-3 | TGTGCCAGCAGTCTAAGCGGGATTAACACAGATACGCAGTATTTT | CASSLSGINTDTQYF
- | - | 16 | TRBJ2-5 | TRBV5-6 | TGTGCCAGCAGCAGTCCGGGACACAATAGGAGGGAGACCCAGTACTTC | CASSSPGHNRRETQYF
- | few | 17 | TRBJ2-1 | TRBV27 | TGTGCCAGCAGTTCAGGAGGGACGGCCATATCCTACAATGAGCAGTTCTTC | CASSSGGTAISYNEQFF
- | - | 15 | TRBJ2-6 | TRBV6-5 | TGTGCCAGCAAGCAGGGTGGAACTGGGGCCAACGTCCTGACTTTC | CASKQGGTGANVLTF
TRBD2 | many | 14 | TRBJ2-1 | TRBV10-1 | TGCGCCAGCAGTCCGGGGGGGCTTACCCACCAGCAGTTCTTC | CASSPGGLTHQQFF
- | many | 13 | TRBJ2-3 | TRBV6-5 | TGTGCCAGCAGCGGGACTTACACAGATACGCAGTATTTT | CASSGTYTDTQYF
- | many | 16 | TRBJ1-3 | TRBV5-4 | TGTGCCAGCAGCTACCCCAACGGGGGTGCCCGAAACACCATATATTTT | CASSYPNGGARNTIYF
- | many | 14 | TRBJ1-1 | TRBV27 | TGTGCCAGCAGTGCCCCCGGGGGCTACACTGAAGCTTTCTTT | CASSAPGGYTEAFF
TRBD1 | few | 13 | TRBJ2-3 | TRBV20-1 | TGCAGTGCTACAGACAGGGTCCCAGATACGCAGTATTTT | CSATDRVPDTQYF
- | - | 14 | TRBJ2-3 | TRBV20-1 | TGCAGTGCTAGATCCGTAAGGGGGGCTGATACGCAGTATTTT | CSARSVRGADTQYF
TRBD1 | few | 12 | TRBJ1-1 | TRBV28 | TGTGCCAGCAGTTTAACGACAGGGGAAGCTTTCTTT | CASSLTTGEAFF
TRBD2 | many | 14 | TRBJ2-3 | TRBV12-3/TRBV12-4 | TGTGCCAGCAGTTCAACTAGCGGGGGTGATACGCAGTATTTT | CASSSTSGGDTQYF
TRBD2 | few | 15 | TRBJ2-3 | TRBV6-2/TRBV6-3 | TGTGCCAGCATTCTAGCGGGGGGCTCGGGAGATACGCAGTATTTT | CASILAGGSGDTQYF
TRBD1 | - | 20 | TRBJ1-5 | TRBV5-1 | TGCGCCAGCAGCTTGGCGAGATTCGGACAGGGGGACACCCCCAATCAGCCCCAGCATTTT | CASSLARFGQGDTPNQPQHF
TRBD1 | - | 14 | TRBJ1-2 | TRBV10-3 | TGTGCCATCAGTGAATCACAGGGGGCGCGTGGCTACACCTTC | CAISESQGARGYTF
- | few | 14 | TRBJ1-3 | TRBV5-1 | TGCGCCAGCAGCTCTGAGCCTGCTGCGAACACCATATATTTT | CASSSEPAANTIYF
- | - | 12 | TRBJ1-6 | TRBV6-2/TRBV6-3 | TGTGCCAGCAGCCCAGGCTTCGAATCCCTCCACTTT | CASSPGFESLHF
- | many | 15 | TRBJ1-6 | TRBV12-3/TRBV12-4 | TGTGCCAGCAGTTTCGGGCAGGGGAATAATTCACCCCTCCACTTT | CASSFGQGNNSPLHF
- | - | 17 | TRBJ1-6 | TRBV25-1 | TGTGCCAGCAGTGGCGCGGGGAAGAGCTCCTATAATTCACCCCTCCACTTT | CASSGAGKSSYNSPLHF
- | - | 18 | TRBJ2-7 | TRBV24-1 | TGTGCCACCAGACCAATCCCAACCCCGGACAGAAGTTCTTACGAGCAGTACTTC | CATRPIPTPDRSSYEQYF
- | few | 14 | TRBJ2-7 | TRBV19 | TGTGCCAGTAGTATGCGGCAGGGAGCCTACGAGCAGTACTTC | CASSMRQGAYEQYF